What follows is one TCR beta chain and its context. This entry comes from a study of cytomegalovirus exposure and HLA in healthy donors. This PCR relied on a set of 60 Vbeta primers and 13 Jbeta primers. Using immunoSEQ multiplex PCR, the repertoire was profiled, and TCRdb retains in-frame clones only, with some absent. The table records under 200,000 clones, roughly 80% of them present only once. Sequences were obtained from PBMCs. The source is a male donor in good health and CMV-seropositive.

The CDR3 bases are TGCGCCAGCAGTGAGTCAACTAGCTACAATGAGCAGTTCTTC. This sequence encodes CASSESTSYNEQFF. This sequence joins TRBV10-1 and TRBJ2-1; D perhaps matches TRBD2 (5 bases). The ends were cut back, 0 bases at V and 3 bases at J, with 6 bases in the middle. Per the germline V gene, CDR1 is WNHNN and CDR2 is SYGVQD (reference sequence). The CDR3 sequence is 14 residues long.